This T cell receptor beta chain came from a study of T cell repertoires in cytomegalovirus infection. Study information: A matching HLA type, together with CMV infection, was signaled by public TCR beta signatures. Regarding the study as a whole: CMV-specific HLA-C-restricted TCR beta clonotypes dominated the ex vivo response. The cumulative frequency of public TCR beta families identified carriers of CMV plus the relevant HLA.

TCRdb fed the reads into MiXCR, producing one record per CDR3 protein. This table has 250,000 to 300,000 distinct CDR3 sequences, roughly 13% appearing once. This clonotype was found many times. Its antigen is unknown. The CDR3 runs 10 residues. Per the germline V gene, CDR1 is SQVTM and CDR2 is ANQGSEA. The V end was cut by 7 bases, the J end by 4 bases, with 7 bases between. The chain joins TRBV29-1 to TRBJ1-1, with D perhaps TRBD1 (5 bases). The clonotype originates from a human donor in good health (CMV status not recorded). Some clones in this sample may be carry-over from other donors' samples. The sequencing sample was made of PBMCs. In DNA, the CDR3 is TGCAGCGCTGGGGGCACTGAAGCTTTCTTT. It codes for CSAGGTEAFF. Combining the CDR3 with reference TRBV29-1 and TRBJ1-1 gives the whole variable domain SAVISQKPSRDICQRGTSLTIQCQVDSQVTMMFWYRQQPGQSLTLIATANQGSEATYESGFVIDKFPISRPNLTFSTLTVSNMSPEDSSIYLCSAGGTEAFFGQGTRLTVV.